These 24 T cell receptor beta chains were sequenced from one sample in a study of response to subunit inactivated influenza vaccine (dated by TCRdb to between 2018 and 2020). Library creation used RT-PCR. This sample was sequenced with an Illumina HiSeq 2500. TCRdb itself trimmed the public reads at Q25 with fastp, ran MiXCR and retained productive beta chains. CDR3 protein sequences are deduplicated, and each keeps its most common genes and DNA. The sample table contains about 700,000 distinct CDR3 sequences; only one count was recorded for around 14% of them. The top ten hold approximately 6.5% of the sample. The material sequenced was PBMCs from blood, taken less than 15 days before vaccination. Receptor source: a man over 45 who received an inactivated influenza vaccine. Donor details come from another sample of the same person, matched by shared clones.

V gene TRBV4-1 combines with J gene TRBJ1-2; 8 bases line up with TRBD1. J gave up 0 bases and V 2 bases, and 8 bases lay outside the gene matches. The CDR3 is 17 amino acids. Germline V gene data show CDR1 as MGHRA and CDR2 as YSYEKL. CDR3 residues: CASSQRQGYSTNYGYTF. In nucleotides, the CDR3 is TGCGCCAGCAGCCAACGACAGGGGTATTCTACTAACTATGGCTACACCTTC.

The table lists this clonotype with a few counts. This chain connects TRBV20-1 to TRBJ1-5, with D possibly matching TRBD1 (5 bases). V lost 5 bases to trimming and J lost 0 bases, with 14 bases between them. Germline lookup yields CDR1 DFQATT and CDR2 SNEGSKA (reference sequence). The CDR3 runs 15 residues. The CDR3 spells CSASSGTVSNQPQHF. The CDR3 DNA is TGCAGTGCTTCCTCCGGGACGGTTAGCAATCAGCCCCAGCATTTT.

This rearrangement joins TRBV30 to TRBJ2-3; D not certain. Germline CDR1 and CDR2: GTSNPN and SVGIG (reference sequence). The CDR3 has 12 residues. V dropped 0 bases and J dropped 6 bases, with 7 bases sitting between them. The CDR3 protein is CAWSVIPDTQYF. CDR3 nucleotide sequence: TGTGCCTGGAGTGTAATCCCCGATACGCAGTATTTT.

This clonotype has at least ten counts. The gene calls are TRBV10-2 and TRBJ2-7, with TRBD2 matching over 13 bases. J lost 0 bases, V lost 4 bases, and 18 bases had no gene match. CDR1 is WSHSY, CDR2 SAAADI, per germline. The CDR3 length is 21 residues. The chain's CDR3 is CASSVGWLGLAGRIHSYEQYF. In DNA, the CDR3 is TGCGCCAGCAGTGTGGGGTGGTTGGGACTAGCGGGACGAATTCACTCCTACGAGCAGTACTTC.

J is TRBJ2-1 and V is TRBV7-8; 7 bases are shared with TRBD2. In germline, CDR1 is SGHVS, CDR2 FQNEAQ. The CDR3 extends over 16 amino acids. Trimming at V came to 4 bases and at J to 3 bases, leaving 9 bases not matched to a gene. As DNA, the CDR3 is TGTGCCAGCAGCTACGGGACTACCATGTTCTACAATGAGCAGTTCTTC. Protein sequence: CASSYGTTMFYNEQFF.

This clonotype showed up just a few times. V usage is TRBV4-2 and J usage is TRBJ1-4; 8 bases are shared with TRBD1. CDR1 is LGHNA and CDR2 is YNFKEQ in the germline V gene. This CDR3 is built from 15 residues. Losses at the gene ends were 3 bases for V and 7 bases for J; bases not matched to a gene: 7. The CDR3 nucleotides are TGTGCCAGCAGCCAGCGACAGGGGACGGCTGAAAAACTGTTTTTT. This translates into CASSQRQGTAEKLFF.

This chain's CDR3 is CASSFRSPYGYTF. The CDR3 DNA is TGTGCCAGCAGCTTCCGATCCCCATATGGCTACACCTTC. The chain couples TRBV11-2 to TRBJ1-2, with D uncertain. The CDR3 length is 13 residues. Germline values: CDR1 SGHAT, CDR2 FQNNGV. Trimming took off 3 bases at V and 5 bases at J, with 10 bases between the two ends.

The table lists this clonotype with many counts. The chain recombines TRBV25-1 with TRBJ2-3, with 10 bases that match TRBD2. The CDR3 length is 17 residues. The germline V gene encodes CDR1 MGHDK and CDR2 SYGVNS. After removal of 1 base from V and 5 bases from J, the junction contained 9 bases not matched to a gene. The CDR3 nucleotides read TGTGCCAGCAGTGAATTTCCCGCTAGCGGGGGAAGAGATACGCAGTATTTT. Its protein product is CASSEFPASGGRDTQYF.

The rearrangement joins TRBV12-3 or TRBV12-4 to TRBJ2-7, with 8 bases that match TRBD2. This CDR3 spans 14 amino acids. The V segment lost 1 base and the J segment 5 bases; nucleotides outside the gene matches: 4. DNA for the CDR3: TGTGCCAGCAGTTTAGGTGGCGGGAGGAACGAGCAGTACTTC. It is translated as CASSLGGGRNEQYF.

This clonotype has only a few counts. The rearrangement uses TRBV24-1 and TRBJ1-2, with TRBD1 matching over 9 bases. The CDR3 totals 15 residues. The germline V gene has CDR1 KGHDR and CDR2 SFDVKD. With V trimmed by 3 bases and J by 7 bases, 8 bases remained unmatched. The CDR3, as DNA: TGTGCCACCAGTGATCCAGGACAGGGGTGGAGTGGCTACACCTTC. This codes for CATSDPGQGWSGYTF.

This clonotype has only a few counts. The V call is TRBV6-2 or TRBV6-3, the J call TRBJ2-7; 8 bases match TRBD1. The germline V gene encodes CDR1 MNHEY and CDR2 SVGEGT. Trimming took 5 bases from V and 3 from J; bases not matched to a gene: 15. The CDR3 has 17 residues. The CDR3 DNA reads TGTGCCAGCAGTGGGGCAGGGGGCGCGTCCCCCTACTACGAGCAGTACTTC. Translation gives CASSGAGGASPYYEQYF.

The J gene is TRBJ1-4, the V gene TRBV20-1; no firm D call. This CDR3 is built from 15 residues. The V end was cut by 3 bases, the J end by 0 bases, with 11 bases between. In germline, CDR1 is DFQATT, CDR2 SNEGSKA (reference sequence). The CDR3 DNA reads as TGCAGTGCTAGGGGAACAGAAGCAACTAATGAAAAACTGTTTTTT. Translating gives CSARGTEATNEKLFF.

The rearrangement uses TRBV6-2 or TRBV6-3 and TRBJ2-3; D unclear. The germline gives CDR1 MNHEY, CDR2 SVGEGT. This CDR3 is built from 14 residues. The V gene lost 0 bases and the J gene lost 5 bases, with 9 bases spanning the gap. This chain's CDR3 is CASSYSGSQDTQYF. For the CDR3, the DNA is TGTGCCAGCAGTTACTCCGGGTCCCAAGATACGCAGTATTTT.

This clonotype was detected ten times or more. This chain uses TRBV5-1 with TRBJ2-7; D perhaps matches TRBD1 (5 bases). Germline V gene data show CDR1 as SGHRS and CDR2 as YFSETQ. The ends were cut back, 4 bases at V and 2 bases at J, with 10 bases in the middle. CDR3 length: 13 amino acids. CDR3 region: CASSVGHPYEQYF. The DNA of the CDR3 is TGCGCCAGCAGCGTTGGACACCCCTACGAGCAGTACTTC.

The table lists this clonotype with a few counts. The rearrangement uses TRBV5-1 and TRBJ1-1; 7 positions match TRBD1. V gave up 4 bases and J gave up 6 bases; unmatched junction bases: 9. The germline CDR1 and CDR2 sequences are SGHRS and YFSETQ. The CDR3 has 14 amino acids. This CDR3 reads CASSPRQGGAEAFF. The CDR3 nucleotides are TGCGCCAGCAGCCCACGACAGGGTGGCGCTGAAGCTTTCTTT.

This clonotype has just a few counts. The rearrangement uses TRBV14 and TRBJ2-1; the D gene is possibly TRBD2 (5 bases). This CDR3 region has 14 residues. The germline V and J ends were trimmed by 3 bases and 9 bases, with 15 bases remaining between them. Germline V gene lookup returns CDR1 SGHDN and CDR2 FVKESK. CDR3 sequence (DNA): TGTGCCAGCAGCCAGGTCGGACTTATTAGTGAGCAGTTCTTC. It is translated as CASSQVGLISEQFF. The entire variable domain, with the rest obtained from reference TRBV14 and TRBJ2-1, is as follows: EAGVTQFPSHSVIEKGQTVTLRCDPISGHDNLYWYRRVMGKEIKFLLHFVKESKQDESGMPNNRFLAERTGGTYSTLKVQPAELEDSGVYFCASSQVGLISEQFFGPGTRLTVL.

This clonotype was detected a few times. The chain employs TRBV28 and TRBJ2-1; 11 nucleotides line up with TRBD2. This CDR3 region has 16 residues. Trimming at V came to 3 bases and at J to 5 bases, leaving 6 bases not matched to a gene. The germline V gene encodes CDR1 MDHEN and CDR2 SYDVKM. DNA of the CDR3: TGTGCCAGCAGTTTTTTTAGCGGGGGGGAAAACAATGAGCAGTTCTTC. It encodes CASSFFSGGENNEQFF.

This clonotype was detected only a few times. This chain uses TRBV4-2 with TRBJ2-2, with unresolved D. The CDR3 loop spans 14 amino acids. CDR1 is LGHNA and CDR2 is YNFKEQ in the germline V gene. Trimming took 1 base from V and 5 from J, leaving 8 bases between them. This CDR3 reads CASSQGTWTGELFF. The CDR3 coding sequence is TGTGCCAGCAGCCAAGGAACGTGGACCGGGGAGCTGTTTTTT.

In its sample, this clonotype was seen a few times. The rearrangement joins TRBV19 to TRBJ2-7, with TRBD2 matching over 7 bases. J lost 4 bases, V lost 5 bases, and 11 bases had no gene match. CDR3 size: 15 residues. CDR1 and CDR2 from the germline V gene are LNHDA and SQIVND (reference sequence). CDR3 DNA: TGTGCCAGTAGTCTACTGGTAGGCGGGAGTTACGAGCAGTACTTC. Its protein is CASSLLVGGSYEQYF.

CDR3 sequence (DNA): TGCAGCGTTGGTCAGAGTGCGGAGACCCAGTACTTC. Amino acids: CSVGQSAETQYF. The chain links TRBV29-1 to TRBJ2-5; D call uncertain. V lost 4 bases to trimming and J lost 5 bases, with 11 bases between them. Germline CDR1 reads SQVTM; CDR2 reads ANQGSEA. The CDR3 has 12 amino acids. Using reference TRBV29-1 and TRBJ2-5 for the parts outside the CDR3, the full variable domain is SAVISQKPSRDICQRGTSLTIQCQVDSQVTMMFWYRQQPGQSLTLIATANQGSEATYESGFVIDKFPISRPNLTFSTLTVSNMSPEDSSIYLCSVGQSAETQYFGPGTRLLVL.

The V gene is TRBV6-5, the J gene TRBJ1-3; D is unresolved. Looked up from germline, CDR1 is MNHEY and CDR2 is SVGAGI. There are 15 residues in the CDR3. V dropped 4 bases and J dropped 0 bases, with 10 bases sitting between them. CDR3 sequence: CASSSSSLSGNTIYF. In DNA, the CDR3 is TGTGCCAGCAGTTCAAGCAGTCTCTCTGGAAACACCATATATTTT.

The sample holds a few counts of this clonotype. The V and J genes are TRBV5-6 and TRBJ2-4; D gene ambiguous. The germline gives CDR1 SGHDT, CDR2 YYEEEE. The CDR3 length is 17 residues. The ends were cut back, 2 bases at V and 0 bases at J, with 15 bases in the middle. CDR3 DNA: TGTGCCAGCAGCTTTCAATGGAAAACACTAGCCAAAAACATTCAGTACTTC. Its protein is CASSFQWKTLAKNIQYF.

The CDR3 here is CSARDQVAGYEQYF. The CDR3 nucleotides are TGCAGTGCTAGAGATCAGGTAGCGGGATACGAGCAGTACTTC. The chain is built from TRBV20-1 and TRBJ2-7, with 8 nucleotides matching TRBD2. The ends lost 0 bases at V and 4 bases at J; junction bases unmatched: 5. This CDR3 comprises 14 residues. Germline V gives CDR1 DFQATT, CDR2 SNEGSKA (reference sequence).

This clonotype was seen a few times. The gene calls are TRBV9 and TRBJ2-3; TRBD2 agrees at 9 bases. With 0 bases clipped from V and 3 bases from J, the junction kept 5 bases outside the gene matches. The CDR3 has 16 amino acids. Looked up from germline, CDR1 is SGDLS and CDR2 is YYNGEE. CDR3 region: CASSVEGSGSTDTQYF. The CDR3 DNA sequence: TGTGCCAGCAGCGTAGAAGGTAGCGGGAGTACAGATACGCAGTATTTT. Drawing the rest from reference TRBV9 and TRBJ2-3, the complete variable domain is DSGVTQTPKHLITATGQRVTLRCSPRSGDLSVYWYQQSLDQGLQFLIQYYNGEERAKGNILERFSAQQFPDLHSELNLSSLELGDSALYFCASSVEGSGSTDTQYFGPGTRLTVL.